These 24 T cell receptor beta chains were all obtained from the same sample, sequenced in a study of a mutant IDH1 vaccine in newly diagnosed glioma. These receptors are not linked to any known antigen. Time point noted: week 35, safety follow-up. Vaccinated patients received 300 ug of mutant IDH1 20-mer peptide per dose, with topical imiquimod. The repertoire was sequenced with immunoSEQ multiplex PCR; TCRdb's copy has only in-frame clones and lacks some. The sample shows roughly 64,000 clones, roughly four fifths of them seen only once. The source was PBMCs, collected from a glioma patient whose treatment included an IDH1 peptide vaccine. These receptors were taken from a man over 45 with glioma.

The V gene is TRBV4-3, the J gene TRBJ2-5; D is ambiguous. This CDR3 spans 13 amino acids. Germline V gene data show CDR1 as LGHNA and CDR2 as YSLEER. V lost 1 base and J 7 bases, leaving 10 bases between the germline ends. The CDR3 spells CASSQGSPGTQYF. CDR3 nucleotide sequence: TGCGCCAGCAGCCAAGGATCCCCGGGGACCCAGTACTTC.

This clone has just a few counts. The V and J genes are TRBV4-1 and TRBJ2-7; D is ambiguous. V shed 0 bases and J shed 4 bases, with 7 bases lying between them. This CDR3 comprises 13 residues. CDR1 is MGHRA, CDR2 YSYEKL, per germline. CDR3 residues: CASSQEVGYEQYF. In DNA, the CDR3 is TGCGCCAGCAGCCAAGAGGTCGGTTACGAGCAGTACTTC.

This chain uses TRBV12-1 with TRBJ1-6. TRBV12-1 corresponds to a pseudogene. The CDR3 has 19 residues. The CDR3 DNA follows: TGTGCCAGCAGCCCTCCGGGACCCCTCTCGAGCTCCTATAATTCACCCCTCCACTTT. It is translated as CASSPPGPLSSSYNSPLHF.

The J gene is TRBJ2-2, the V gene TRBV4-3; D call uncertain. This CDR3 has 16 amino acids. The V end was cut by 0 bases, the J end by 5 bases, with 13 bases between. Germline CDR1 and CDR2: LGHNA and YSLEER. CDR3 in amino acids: CASSQDRSLDTGELFF. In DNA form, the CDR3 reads TGCGCCAGCAGCCAAGATCGGAGTTTAGATACCGGGGAGCTGTTTTTT.

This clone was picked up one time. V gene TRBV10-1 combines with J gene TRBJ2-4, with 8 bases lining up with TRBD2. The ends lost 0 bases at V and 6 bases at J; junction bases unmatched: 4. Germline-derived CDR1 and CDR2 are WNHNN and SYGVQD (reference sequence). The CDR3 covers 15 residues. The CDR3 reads CASSESRGGPNIQYF. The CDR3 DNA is TGCGCCAGCAGTGAGTCCCGGGGGGGGCCAAACATTCAGTACTTC.

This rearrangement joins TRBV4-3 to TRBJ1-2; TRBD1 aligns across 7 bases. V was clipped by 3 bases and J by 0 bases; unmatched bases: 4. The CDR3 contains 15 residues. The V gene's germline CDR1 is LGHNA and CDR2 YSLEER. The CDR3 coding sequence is TGCGCCAGCAGCCAGGACCAGGGGGCTAACTATGGCTACACCTTC. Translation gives CASSQDQGANYGYTF.

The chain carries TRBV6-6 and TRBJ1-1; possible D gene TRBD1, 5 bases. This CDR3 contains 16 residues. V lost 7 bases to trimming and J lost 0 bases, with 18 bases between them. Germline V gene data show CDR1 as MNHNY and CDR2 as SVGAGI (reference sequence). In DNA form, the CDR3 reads TGTGCCAGCAAGTCCGGAAGAGGGGTCATGAACACTGAAGCTTTCTTT. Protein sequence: CASKSGRGVMNTEAFF.

DNA for the CDR3: TGTGCCAGCAGCTTGGTAGGGACAGGAGCCTACGAGCAGTACTTC. Amino acid sequence: CASSLVGTGAYEQYF. This chain uses TRBV5-5 with TRBJ2-7; 8 positions match TRBD1. This CDR3 is built from 15 residues. The germline CDR1 and CDR2 sequences are SGHKS and YYEKEE (reference sequence). Unmatched junction bases numbered 4, after V lost 0 bases and J lost 2 bases. The variable domain in full, with the rest retrieved from reference TRBV5-5 and TRBJ2-7, is DAGVTQSPTHLIKTRGQQVTLRCSPISGHKSVSWYQQVLGQGPQFIFQYYEKEERGRGNFPDRFSARQFPNYSSELNVNALLLGDSALYLCASSLVGTGAYEQYFGPGTRLTVT.

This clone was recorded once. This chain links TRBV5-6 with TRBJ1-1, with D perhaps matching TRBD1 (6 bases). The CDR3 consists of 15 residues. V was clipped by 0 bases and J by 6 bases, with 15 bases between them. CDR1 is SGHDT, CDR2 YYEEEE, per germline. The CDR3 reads CASSLASGEAAEAFF. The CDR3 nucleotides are TGTGCCAGCAGCTTGGCGTCAGGGGAGGCGGCTGAAGCTTTCTTT.

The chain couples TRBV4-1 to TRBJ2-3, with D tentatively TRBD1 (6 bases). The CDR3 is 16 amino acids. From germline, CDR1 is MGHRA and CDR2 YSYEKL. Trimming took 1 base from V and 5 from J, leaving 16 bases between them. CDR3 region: CASSQGGHPLGDTQYF. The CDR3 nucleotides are TGCGCCAGCAGCCAAGGGGGACATCCCTTGGGAGATACGCAGTATTTT.

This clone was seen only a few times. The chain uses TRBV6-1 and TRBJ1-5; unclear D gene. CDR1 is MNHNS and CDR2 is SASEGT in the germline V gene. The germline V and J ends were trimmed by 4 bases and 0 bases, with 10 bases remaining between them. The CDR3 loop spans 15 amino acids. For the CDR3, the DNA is TGTGCCAGCAGTGTCGAACCTTATAGCAATCAGCCCCAGCATTTT. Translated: CASSVEPYSNQPQHF.

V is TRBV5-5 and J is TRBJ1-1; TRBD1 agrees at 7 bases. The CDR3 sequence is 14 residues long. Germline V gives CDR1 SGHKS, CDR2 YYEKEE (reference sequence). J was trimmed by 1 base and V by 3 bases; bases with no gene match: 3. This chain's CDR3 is CASSWRTGNTEAFF. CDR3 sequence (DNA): TGTGCCAGCAGCTGGAGGACAGGGAACACTGAAGCTTTCTTT.

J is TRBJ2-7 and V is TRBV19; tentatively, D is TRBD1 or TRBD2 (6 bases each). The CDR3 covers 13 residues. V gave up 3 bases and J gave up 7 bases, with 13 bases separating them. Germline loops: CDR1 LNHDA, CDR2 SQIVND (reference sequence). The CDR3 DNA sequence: TGTGCCAGTAGTATTCAGGGGACTGGAGAGCAGTACTTC. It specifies CASSIQGTGEQYF.

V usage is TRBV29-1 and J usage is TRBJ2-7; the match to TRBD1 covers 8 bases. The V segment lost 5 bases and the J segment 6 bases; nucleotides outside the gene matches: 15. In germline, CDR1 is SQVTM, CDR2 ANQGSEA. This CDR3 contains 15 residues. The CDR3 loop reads CSVPNQGAQNSEQYF. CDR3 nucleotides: TGCAGCGTTCCAAACCAGGGGGCGCAGAATAGCGAGCAGTACTTC.

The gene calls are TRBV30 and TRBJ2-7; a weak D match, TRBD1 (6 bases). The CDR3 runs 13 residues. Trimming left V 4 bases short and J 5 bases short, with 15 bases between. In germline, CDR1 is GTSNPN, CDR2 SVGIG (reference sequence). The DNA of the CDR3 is TGTGCCTGGAACAGGGCAGGGAGAAACGAGCAGTACTTC. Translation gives CAWNRAGRNEQYF.

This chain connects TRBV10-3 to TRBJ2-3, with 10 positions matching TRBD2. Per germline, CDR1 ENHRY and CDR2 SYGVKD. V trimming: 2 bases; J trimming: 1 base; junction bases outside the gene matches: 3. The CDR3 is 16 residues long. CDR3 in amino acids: CAISENSGGRTDTQYF. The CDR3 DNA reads TGTGCCATCAGTGAGAATAGCGGGGGGCGCACAGATACGCAGTATTTT.

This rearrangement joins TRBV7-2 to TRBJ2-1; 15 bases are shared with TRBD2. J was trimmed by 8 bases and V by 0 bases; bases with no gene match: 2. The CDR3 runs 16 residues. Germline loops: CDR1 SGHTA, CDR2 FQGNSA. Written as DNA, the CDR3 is TGTGCCAGCAGCTTAGCGGGACTAGCGGGGGGTGATGAGCAGTTCTTC. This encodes CASSLAGLAGGDEQFF. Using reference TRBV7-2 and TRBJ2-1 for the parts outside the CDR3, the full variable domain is GAGVSQSPSNKVTEKGKDVELRCDPISGHTALYWYRQSLGQGLEFLIYFQGNSAPDKSGLPSDRFSAERTGGSVSTLTIQRTQQEDSAVYLCASSLAGLAGGDEQFFGPGTRLTVL.

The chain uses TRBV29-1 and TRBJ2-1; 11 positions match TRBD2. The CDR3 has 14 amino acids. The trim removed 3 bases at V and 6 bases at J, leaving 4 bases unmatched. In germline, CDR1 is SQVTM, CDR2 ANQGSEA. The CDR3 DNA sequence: TGCAGCGTTGAGCTAGCGGGGGGTCGCAATGAGCAGTTCTTC. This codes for CSVELAGGRNEQFF.

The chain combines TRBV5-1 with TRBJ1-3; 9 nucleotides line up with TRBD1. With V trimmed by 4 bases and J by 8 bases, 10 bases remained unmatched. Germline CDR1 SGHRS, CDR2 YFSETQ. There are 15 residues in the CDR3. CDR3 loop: CASSMGQGQADTIYF. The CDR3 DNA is TGCGCCAGCAGCATGGGACAGGGACAAGCGGACACCATATATTTT.

CDR3 nucleotides: TGTGCTAGTGCCTTGGGGGGGACAGGCGACTCCTACAATGAGCAGTTCTTC. Translated, it gives CASALGGTGDSYNEQFF. V is TRBV12-5 and J is TRBJ2-1; possible D gene TRBD1, 8 bases. Trimming took off 7 bases at V and 0 bases at J, with 19 bases between the two ends. The CDR3 sequence is 17 residues long. Per the germline V gene, CDR1 is LGHNT and CDR2 is FRNRAP.

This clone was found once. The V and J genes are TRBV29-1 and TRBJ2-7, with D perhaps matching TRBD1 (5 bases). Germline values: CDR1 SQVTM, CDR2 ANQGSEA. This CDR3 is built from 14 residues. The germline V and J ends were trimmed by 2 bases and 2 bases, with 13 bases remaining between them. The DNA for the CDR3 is TGCAGCGTTGAAAAGGGTGTAGGGGCCTACGAGCAGTACTTC. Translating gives CSVEKGVGAYEQYF.

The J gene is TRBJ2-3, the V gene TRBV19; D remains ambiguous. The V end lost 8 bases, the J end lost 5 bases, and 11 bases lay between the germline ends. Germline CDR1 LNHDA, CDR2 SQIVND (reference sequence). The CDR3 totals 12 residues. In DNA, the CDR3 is TGTGCCAGTGGACCCTATGGAGATACGCAGTATTTT. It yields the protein CASGPYGDTQYF. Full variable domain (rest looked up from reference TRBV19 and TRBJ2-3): DGGITQSPKYLFRKEGQNVTLSCEQNLNHDAMYWYRQDPGQGLRLIYYSQIVNDFQKGDIAEGYSVSREKKESFPLTVTSAQKNPTAFYLCASGPYGDTQYFGPGTRLTVL.

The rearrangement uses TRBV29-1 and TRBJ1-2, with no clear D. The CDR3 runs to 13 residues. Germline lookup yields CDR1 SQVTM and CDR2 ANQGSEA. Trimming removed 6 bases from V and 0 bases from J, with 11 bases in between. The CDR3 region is CSVVRGANYGYTF. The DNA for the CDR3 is TGCAGCGTCGTTCGTGGGGCTAACTATGGCTACACCTTC.

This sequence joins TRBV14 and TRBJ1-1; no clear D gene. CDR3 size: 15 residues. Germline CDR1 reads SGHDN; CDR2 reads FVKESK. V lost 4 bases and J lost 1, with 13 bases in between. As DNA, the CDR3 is TGTGCCAGCAGCCTGGGAAGAGTGCCGAACACTGAAGCTTTCTTT. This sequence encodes CASSLGRVPNTEAFF.